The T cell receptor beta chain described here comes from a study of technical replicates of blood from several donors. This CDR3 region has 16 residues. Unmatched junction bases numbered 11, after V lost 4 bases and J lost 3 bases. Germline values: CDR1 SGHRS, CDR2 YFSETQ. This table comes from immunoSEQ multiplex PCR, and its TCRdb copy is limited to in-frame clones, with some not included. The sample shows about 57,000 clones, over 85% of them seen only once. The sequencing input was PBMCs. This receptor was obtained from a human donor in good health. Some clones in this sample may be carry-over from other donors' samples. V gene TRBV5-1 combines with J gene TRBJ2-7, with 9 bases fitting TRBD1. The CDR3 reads CASSTGQGSVYYEQYF. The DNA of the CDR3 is TGCGCCAGCAGCACGGGACAGGGTTCGGTCTACTACGAGCAGTACTTC. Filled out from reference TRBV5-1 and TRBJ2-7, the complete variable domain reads KAGVTQTPRYLIKTRGQQVTLSCSPISGHRSVSWYQQTPGQGLQFLFEYFSETQRNKGNFPGRFSGRQFSNSRSEMNVSTLELGDSALYLCASSTGQGSVYYEQYFGPGTRLTVT.